The clone carrying this T cell receptor (beta chain) appeared a few times. With a J-beta primer mix and a sample-barcoded 5' primer, a second PCR ran about 7 to 11 cycles. TCRdb redid the calling of the 5' RACE reads with MiXCR, one entry per CDR3 protein. This table holds more than 900,000 distinct CDR3 sequences, almost 30% found once. The data belong to a study of blood T cells in healthy people across ages. A further study also used this sample, focusing on T cells of mothers and their children. That source notes: Slightly higher, non-significant overlap characterized related mother-child pairs relative to unrelated pairs.

The clonotype was recovered from a woman aged 40-49 years in good health. The sample taken for sequencing was blood.

The CDR3 DNA sequence: TGTGCCACCAGCAGACCTAACACAGTATACAATGAGCAGTACTTC. This gives the protein CATSRPNTVYNEQYF. This chain links TRBV15 with TRBJ2-1; D is unclear. The better agreement between TRBJ2-7 and the DNA end casts doubt on the J call. This CDR3 has 15 residues. Germline V gene lookup returns CDR1 LNHNV and CDR2 YYDKDF (reference sequence).